The clone carrying this T cell receptor (beta chain) occurred a few times. The antigen remains undetermined. J lost 13 bases, V lost 2 bases, and 4 bases had no gene match. The CDR3 runs 13 residues. This specimen comes from a study of T cell repertoires in cytomegalovirus infection. TCRdb analysed the reads with MiXCR anew, one entry per CDR3 protein. Of roughly 500,000 distinct CDR3 sequences in the sample, approximately 17% are singletons; the top ten hold 24%. The study's findings and limits: Public TCR beta family frequency separated CMV-and-HLA carriers, including in an independent cohort.

This clonotype was obtained from a human donor in good health (CMV status not recorded). Some clones in this sample may be carry-over from other donors' samples. This chain links TRBV12-3 or TRBV12-4 with TRBJ1-4; 10 nucleotides match TRBD1. The sequenced sample consisted of CD8+ T cells from PBMCs. For the CDR3, the DNA is TGTGCCAGCAGTTTACGACAGGGGGCCGCACTGTTTTTT. Residues: CASSLRQGAALFF.